These 32 T cell receptor beta chains were sequenced from one sample in a study of sequential checkpoint blockade in melanoma. The data were produced by immunoSEQ multiplex PCR, yet TCRdb's version contains in-frame clones alone and is incomplete. The data hold roughly 10,000 clones, with 73% observed a single time. Treatment indicated: randomized to nivolumab then ipilimumab (arm A) or the reverse (arm B). Material: CD8+ T cells sorted from blood (inferred from file names), obtained from a patient given nivolumab and ipilimumab in sequence. These receptors came from a human donor with melanoma.

The chain employs TRBV6-5 and TRBJ1-1; D remains ambiguous. The CDR3 has 13 amino acids. Between the trimmed V and J ends, which lost 6 bases and 3 bases, there was a span of 11 bases. Germline values: CDR1 MNHEY, CDR2 SVGAGI. This chain's CDR3 is CASSWGGYTEAFF. CDR3 DNA sequence: TGTGCCAGCAGCTGGGGAGGGTACACTGAAGCTTTCTTT.

This chain uses TRBV30 with TRBJ2-1, with TRBD2 matching 8 bases. Germline V CDR1 and CDR2: GTSNPN, SVGIG (reference sequence). This CDR3 contains 14 residues. The ends lost 2 bases at V and 8 bases at J; junction bases unmatched: 8. CDR3 region: CAWSLPGLEYEQFF. The CDR3 DNA reads as TGTGCCTGGAGTTTACCGGGACTAGAGTATGAGCAGTTCTTC.

This chain joins TRBV6-6 and TRBJ2-5; D is perhaps TRBD1 (6 bases). The J call may be mistaken, given a closer DNA end match to TRBJ2-7. Germline values: CDR1 MNHNY, CDR2 SVGAGI (reference sequence). This CDR3 contains 14 residues. CDR3 region: CASSQGPGVYEQYF. For the CDR3, the DNA is TGTGCCAGCAGCCAGGGGCCCGGAGTCTACGAGCAGTACTTC.

This clone was detected once. The chain has TRBV5-8 and TRBJ2-1, with unresolved D. There are 13 residues in the CDR3. The germline gives CDR1 SGHTS, CDR2 YDEGEE. V lost 3 bases to trimming and J lost 3 bases, with 7 bases between them. In DNA form, the CDR3 reads TGTGCCAGCAGCTCCGTCCTCTACAATGAGCAGTTCTTC. As protein: CASSSVLYNEQFF.

The genes are TRBV7-8 and TRBJ2-7, with 8 nucleotides matching TRBD1. V dropped 5 bases and J dropped 4; count of bases not matched to a gene: 13. The CDR3 is 16 amino acids. CDR1 and CDR2 from the germline V gene are SGHVS and FQNEAQ. CDR3 nucleotides: TGTGCCAGCAGCCCGACTTCCGGGACAGGTATATACGAGCAGTACTTC. It yields the protein CASSPTSGTGIYEQYF.

The chain couples TRBV2 to TRBJ2-1, with D uncertain. The CDR3 contains 14 residues. Germline CDR1 SNHLY, CDR2 FYNNEI. The V end lost 5 bases, the J end lost 0 bases, and 8 bases lay between the germline ends. DNA for the CDR3: TGTGCCAGCAGTCTTACGGGCTCCTACAATGAGCAGTTCTTC. Translation: CASSLTGSYNEQFF. Full variable domain (outside the CDR3, taken from reference TRBV2 and TRBJ2-1): EPEVTQTPSHQVTQMGQEVILRCVPISNHLYFYWYRQILGQKVEFLVSFYNNEISEKSEIFDDQFSVERPDGSNFTLKIRSTKLEDSAMYFCASSLTGSYNEQFFGPGTRLTVL.

The chain employs TRBV7-9 and TRBJ1-4; 7 bases line up with TRBD1. The germline V gene has CDR1 SEHNR and CDR2 FQNEAQ (reference sequence). J gave up 4 bases and V 5 bases, and 7 bases lay outside the gene matches. There are 15 residues in the CDR3. CDR3 region: CASSPPGQINEKLFF. In DNA, the CDR3 is TGTGCCAGCAGCCCCCCGGGACAGATTAATGAAAAACTGTTTTTT.

The rearrangement joins TRBV5-1 to TRBJ2-5; D is perhaps TRBD1 (6 bases). The CDR3 length is 16 residues. The V gene's germline CDR1 is SGHRS and CDR2 YFSETQ. Trimming took 2 bases from V and 0 from J, leaving 14 bases between them. The CDR3 DNA reads as TGCGCCAGCAGCTTTATTCCCAGGGGTTACCAAGAGACCCAGTACTTC. This encodes CASSFIPRGYQETQYF.

The J gene is TRBJ1-4, the V gene TRBV4-1; the match to TRBD1 covers 11 bases. The CDR3 spans 16 residues. V was clipped by 0 bases and J by 5 bases; unmatched bases: 2. The germline V gene has CDR1 MGHRA and CDR2 YSYEKL. The CDR3 bases are TGCGCCAGCAGCCAAGAGGGACAGGGGGGGAATGAAAAACTGTTTTTT. It translates to CASSQEGQGGNEKLFF.

There are a few counts of this clone. The rearrangement joins TRBV14 to TRBJ2-1; 8 bases line up with TRBD2. This CDR3 comprises 16 residues. The J segment lost 2 bases and the V segment lost 5 bases, leaving 8 bases of the junction unmatched. Germline V gene sequence: CDR1 SGHDN, CDR2 FVKESK. As DNA, the CDR3 is TGTGCCAGCAGCGGCCTTAGCGGGACTCCCTACAATGAGCAGTTCTTC. It encodes CASSGLSGTPYNEQFF.

The CDR3 sequence: CASSALAGANTGELFF. In nucleotides, the CDR3 is TGTGCCAGCAGCGCTCTAGCGGGGGCGAACACCGGGGAGCTGTTTTTT. The chain is built from TRBV13 and TRBJ2-2; TRBD2 matches at 10 bases. CDR1 is PRHDT and CDR2 is FYEKMQ in the germline V gene (reference sequence). This CDR3 has 16 residues. V lost 5 bases, J lost 0 bases, and 3 bases stayed unmatched.

The V call is TRBV4-1, the J call TRBJ2-5; 8 nucleotides line up with TRBD2. Losses at the gene ends were 4 bases for V and 0 bases for J; bases not matched to a gene: 7. The CDR3 covers 16 residues. Germline V gene data show CDR1 as MGHRA and CDR2 as YSYEKL. The CDR3 DNA reads TGCGCCAGCAGCCCGCCGGGGGGGCAAGACCAAGAGACCCAGTACTTC. Protein sequence: CASSPPGGQDQETQYF.

V is TRBV7-9 and J is TRBJ1-1; D is uncertain. The germline CDR1 and CDR2 sequences are SEHNR and FQNEAQ (reference sequence). The CDR3 loop spans 12 amino acids. Trimming removed 4 bases from V and 6 bases from J, with 9 bases in between. Here the CDR3 DNA reads TGTGCCAGCAGCTCCGACTATCCTGAAGCTTTCTTT. Amino acid sequence: CASSSDYPEAFF. Full variable domain (rest looked up from reference TRBV7-9 and TRBJ1-1): DTGVSQNPRHKITKRGQNVTFRCDPISEHNRLYWYRQTLGQGPEFLTYFQNEAQLEKSRLLSDRFSAERPKGSFSTLEIQRTEQGDSAMYLCASSSDYPEAFFGQGTRLTVV.

V usage is TRBV30 and J usage is TRBJ1-2; D remains unclear. Germline V lookup: CDR1 GTSNPN, CDR2 SVGIG (reference sequence). There are 14 residues in the CDR3. With 6 bases removed from V and 5 bases from J, the gap between germline ends came to 19 bases. The CDR3 region is CACPMRRRNYGYTF. The CDR3 DNA is TGTGCCTGCCCCATGAGGAGGAGGAATTATGGCTACACCTTC. The complete variable domain, with remaining parts taken from reference TRBV30 and TRBJ1-2, reads SQTIHQWPATLVQPVGSPLSLECTVEGTSNPNLYWYRQAAGRGLQLLFYSVGIGQISSEVPQNLSASRPQDRQFILSSKKLLLSDSGFYLCACPMRRRNYGYTFGSGTRLTVV.

The genes are TRBV5-1 and TRBJ2-1, with 9 positions matching TRBD2. The germline V gene encodes CDR1 SGHRS and CDR2 YFSETQ. CDR3 length: 15 residues. V shed 4 bases and J 0 bases; nucleotides not matched to a gene: 2. DNA of the CDR3: TGCGCCAGCAGCAATAGCGGGAGCTCCTACAATGAGCAGTTCTTC. Amino acids: CASSNSGSSYNEQFF.

This sequence joins TRBV4-2 and TRBJ2-1, with D possibly being TRBD2 (5 bases). CDR3 length: 15 amino acids. Trimming removed 0 bases at V and 0 bases at J, with 6 bases between. The germline V gene has CDR1 LGHNA and CDR2 YNFKEQ. The DNA of the CDR3 is TGTGCCAGCAGCCAAGATAGCGCCTCCTACAATGAGCAGTTCTTC. Translation: CASSQDSASYNEQFF.

This clone was observed once. J is TRBJ2-7 and V is TRBV11-2; D is perhaps TRBD1 (6 bases). V was trimmed by 7 bases and J by 4 bases, leaving 23 bases between them. CDR3 size: 16 residues. Germline-derived CDR1 and CDR2 are SGHAT and FQNNGV. DNA of the CDR3: TGTGCCAGCACCTTGGCAGTAACAGGGAAGATATACGAGCAGTACTTC. It translates to CASTLAVTGKIYEQYF.

J is TRBJ1-1 and V is TRBV5-6, with 8 bases matching TRBD1. J gave up 6 bases and V 7 bases, and 20 bases lay outside the gene matches. This CDR3 is built from 17 residues. Per the germline V gene, CDR1 is SGHDT and CDR2 is YYEEEE. This chain's CDR3 is CASHRTGKQEKRPEAFF. CDR3 coding DNA: TGTGCCAGCCACCGGACAGGGAAGCAGGAGAAGAGGCCTGAAGCTTTCTTT.

This chain links TRBV7-8 with TRBJ1-6; 7 nucleotides match TRBD1. The CDR3 extends over 16 amino acids. CDR1 is SGHVS and CDR2 is FQNEAQ in the germline V gene. V shed 5 bases and J 2 bases; nucleotides not matched to a gene: 6. In DNA form, the CDR3 reads TGTGCCAGCAGCGCCGACAGGGCCACCTATAATTCACCCCTCCACTTT. Amino acid sequence: CASSADRATYNSPLHF. The whole variable domain, filled in from reference TRBV7-8 and TRBJ1-6, reads GAGVSQSPRYKVAKRGQDVALRCDPISGHVSLFWYQQALGQGPEFLTYFQNEAQLDKSGLPSDRFFAERPEGSVSTLKIQRTQQEDSAVYLCASSADRATYNSPLHFGNGTRLTVT.

This chain connects TRBV2 to TRBJ2-2; 12 nucleotides match TRBD1. This CDR3 is 16 amino acids long. The germline CDR1 and CDR2 sequences are SNHLY and FYNNEI. V was pared by 5 bases and J by 6 bases, with 7 bases of the junction left unmatched. The chain's CDR3 is CASSWGQGAGAGELFF. The CDR3 DNA reads as TGTGCCAGCAGTTGGGGACAGGGGGCAGGGGCCGGGGAGCTGTTTTTT.

V is TRBV7-9 and J is TRBJ2-7, with a weak D call TRBD2 (7 bases). The CDR3 totals 17 residues. Germline lookup yields CDR1 SEHNR and CDR2 FQNEAQ (reference sequence). V lost 1 base to trimming and J lost 0 bases, with 16 bases between them. The DNA for the CDR3 is TGTGCCAGCAGCTTAGGAGGAAGGGGGGGCATCTCCTACGAGCAGTACTTC. It is translated as CASSLGGRGGISYEQYF.

The CDR3 nucleotides read TGTGCCAGCAGGACCGGGACAGTCCTGAACACTGAAGCTTTCTTT. This translates into CASRTGTVLNTEAFF. This rearrangement joins TRBV6-5 to TRBJ1-1; 7 nucleotides line up with TRBD1. CDR1 is MNHEY, CDR2 SVGAGI, per germline. This CDR3 has 15 residues. V lost 6 bases to trimming and J lost 0 bases; unmatched junction nucleotides: 7.

This clone occurred once. This sequence joins TRBV7-6 and TRBJ2-3; D is ambiguous. The CDR3 contains 12 residues. Germline CDR1 is SGHVS and CDR2 is FNYEAQ. Trimming took 4 bases from V and 2 from J, leaving 4 bases between them. The CDR3 sequence is CASSSYTDTQYF. In nucleotides, the CDR3 is TGTGCCAGCAGCTCCTACACAGATACGCAGTATTTT. Drawing the rest from reference TRBV7-6 and TRBJ2-3, the complete variable domain is GAGVSQSPRYKVTKRGQDVALRCDPISGHVSLYWYRQALGQGPEFLTYFNYEAQQDKSGLPNDRFSAERPEGSISTLTIQRTEQRDSAMYRCASSSYTDTQYFGPGTRLTVL.

A single count supports this clone. The genes are TRBV6-5 and TRBJ2-1; 9 nucleotides align to TRBD1. The V and J ends lost 4 bases and 6 bases, in that order; junction bases with no gene match: 10. Germline V lookup: CDR1 MNHEY, CDR2 SVGAGI. This CDR3 comprises 16 residues. CDR3 loop: CASSFAGTGYINEQFF. CDR3 DNA sequence: TGTGCCAGCAGTTTCGCCGGGACAGGGTATATCAATGAGCAGTTCTTC.

This chain joins TRBV13 and TRBJ2-1; 8 nucleotides line up with TRBD2. Germline lookup yields CDR1 PRHDT and CDR2 FYEKMQ (reference sequence). Trimming cost V 5 bases and J 10 bases; bases outside gene matches: 13. This CDR3 region has 15 residues. CDR3 bases: TGTGCCAGCAGCGTAAGGATTAGCGGGGCTACGGAGCAGTTCTTC. The encoded protein is CASSVRISGATEQFF.

The V call is TRBV7-8, the J call TRBJ1-4; 11 nucleotides align to TRBD1. CDR1 SGHVS and CDR2 FQNEAQ come from the germline V gene. This CDR3 contains 15 residues. Trimming at V came to 3 bases and at J to 8 bases, leaving 5 bases not matched to a gene. The CDR3 is CASSFGQGAGEKLFF. In DNA form, the CDR3 reads TGTGCCAGCAGCTTCGGACAGGGGGCCGGAGAAAAACTGTTTTTT.

The V call is TRBV6-6, the J call TRBJ1-1; D uncertain. This CDR3 is 14 amino acids long. With 0 bases removed from V and 5 bases from J, the gap between germline ends came to 10 bases. Germline V gene lookup returns CDR1 MNHNY and CDR2 SVGAGI (reference sequence). The CDR3 protein is CASSYSGPGTEAFF. Here the CDR3 DNA reads TGTGCCAGCAGTTACTCTGGCCCCGGGACTGAAGCTTTCTTT.

CDR3 DNA sequence: TGTGCCAGCAGCTCACAGGGTAGTGAAGCTTTCTTT. Residues: CASSSQGSEAFF. The rearrangement joins TRBV7-9 to TRBJ1-1; D might be TRBD1 (6 bases). The CDR3 contains 12 residues. Germline V lookup: CDR1 SEHNR, CDR2 FQNEAQ (reference sequence). Between the trimmed V and J ends, which lost 4 bases and 7 bases, there was a span of 10 bases.

In its sample, this clone was seen once. This sequence joins TRBV9 and TRBJ2-1; 10 nucleotides align to TRBD1. Germline V gene data show CDR1 as SGDLS and CDR2 as YYNGEE. The ends lost 3 bases at V and 8 bases at J; junction bases unmatched: 14. The length of the CDR3 is 17 residues. Written as DNA, the CDR3 is TGTGCCAGCAGCGCTCCTCTTGGGACAGGGGTGGCTGATGAGCAGTTCTTC. This encodes CASSAPLGTGVADEQFF.

V gene TRBV6-1 combines with J gene TRBJ2-1; 7 bases match TRBD1. This CDR3 comprises 15 residues. The J segment lost 1 base and the V segment lost 0 bases, leaving 0 bases of the junction unmatched. In germline, CDR1 is MNHNS, CDR2 SASEGT. As DNA, the CDR3 is TGTGCCAGCAGTGAAGCGACAGGGTCCTACAATGAGCAGTTCTTC. Translating it yields CASSEATGSYNEQFF.

J is TRBJ1-6 and V is TRBV27, with D tentatively TRBD1 (6 bases). V lost 5 bases, J lost 0 bases, and 8 bases lay in between. Germline CDR1 reads MNHEY; CDR2 reads SMNVEV (reference sequence). This CDR3 is built from 15 residues. CDR3: CASSTGSSYNSPLHF. The CDR3 coding sequence is TGTGCCAGCAGTACAGGGAGCTCCTATAATTCACCCCTCCACTTT.

This clone was observed once. The rearrangement links TRBV6-1 to TRBJ2-7, with TRBD1 identical over 8 bases. Germline V gene data show CDR1 as MNHNS and CDR2 as SASEGT. Trimming took 2 bases from V and 4 from J; bases not matched to a gene: 19. This CDR3 is 19 amino acids long. The DNA of the CDR3 is TGTGCCAGCAGTGAACCAGGACAGGGTAGGGGTGGACGGGAGTACGAGCAGTACGTC. It translates to CASSEPGQGRGGREYEQYV.